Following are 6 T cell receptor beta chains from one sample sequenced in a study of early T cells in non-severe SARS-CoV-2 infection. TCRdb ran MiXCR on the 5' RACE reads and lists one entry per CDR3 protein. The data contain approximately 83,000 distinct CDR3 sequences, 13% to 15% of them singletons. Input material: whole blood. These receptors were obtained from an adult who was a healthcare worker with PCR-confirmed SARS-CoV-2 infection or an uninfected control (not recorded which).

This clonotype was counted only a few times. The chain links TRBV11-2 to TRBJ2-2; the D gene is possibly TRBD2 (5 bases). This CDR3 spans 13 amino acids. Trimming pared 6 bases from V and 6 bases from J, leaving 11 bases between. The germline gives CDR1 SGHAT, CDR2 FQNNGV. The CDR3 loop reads CASSLTRAGELFF. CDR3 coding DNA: TGTGCCAGCAGTCTCACTAGGGCCGGGGAGCTGTTTTTT.

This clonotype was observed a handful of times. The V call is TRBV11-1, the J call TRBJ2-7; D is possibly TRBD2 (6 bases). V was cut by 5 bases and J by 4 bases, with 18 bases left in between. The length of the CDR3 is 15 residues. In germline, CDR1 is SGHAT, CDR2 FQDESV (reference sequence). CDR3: CASSVGLGSSYEQYF. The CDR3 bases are TGTGCCAGCAGCGTGGGCCTCGGGAGTTCTTACGAGCAGTACTTC. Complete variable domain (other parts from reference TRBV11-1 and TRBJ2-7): EAEVAQSPRYKITEKSQAVAFWCDPISGHATLYWYRQILGQGPELLVQFQDESVVDDSQLPKDRFSAERLKGVDSTLKIQPAELGDSAMYLCASSVGLGSSYEQYFGPGTRLTVT.

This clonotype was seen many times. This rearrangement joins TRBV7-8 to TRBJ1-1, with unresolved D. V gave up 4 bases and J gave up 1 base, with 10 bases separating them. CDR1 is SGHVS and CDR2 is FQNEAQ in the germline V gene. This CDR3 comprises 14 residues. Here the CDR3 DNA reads TGTGCCAGCAGCTCAGCCGGAGGGAACACTGAAGCTTTCTTT. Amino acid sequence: CASSSAGGNTEAFF.

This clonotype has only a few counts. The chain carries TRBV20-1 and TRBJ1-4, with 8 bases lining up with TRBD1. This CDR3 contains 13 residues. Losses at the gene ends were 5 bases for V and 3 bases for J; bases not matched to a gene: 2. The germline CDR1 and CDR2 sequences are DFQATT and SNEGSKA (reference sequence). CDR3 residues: CSAPGQANEKLFF. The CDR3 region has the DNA TGCAGTGCTCCGGGACAGGCTAATGAAAAACTGTTTTTT.

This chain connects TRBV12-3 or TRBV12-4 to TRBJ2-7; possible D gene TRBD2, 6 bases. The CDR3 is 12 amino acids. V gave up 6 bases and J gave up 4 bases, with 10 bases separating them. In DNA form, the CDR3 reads TGTGCCAGCAGCCGGGAGACTTACGAGCAGTACTTC. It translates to CASSRETYEQYF.

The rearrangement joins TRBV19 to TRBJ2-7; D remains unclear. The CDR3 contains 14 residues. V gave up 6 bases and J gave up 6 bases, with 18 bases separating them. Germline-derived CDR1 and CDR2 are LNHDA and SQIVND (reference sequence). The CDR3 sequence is CASSPQSIIGEQYF. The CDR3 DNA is TGTGCCAGTAGCCCACAAAGTATTATAGGCGAGCAGTACTTC.